This is a list of T cell receptor beta chains from one sample in a study of OX40 agonist ivuxolimab in advanced cancers. Assay used: immunoSEQ multiplex PCR; TCRdb lists only in-frame clones, some missing. The profile shows approximately 74,000 clones, 80% to 95% of them singletons. Sample: CD4+ or CD8+ T cells sorted from blood, taken in a trial of the OX40 agonist ivuxolimab. The source is an adult with an advanced solid tumor such as melanoma, head and neck, liver or kidney cancer. Each CDR3 is given with its conserved first and last residue. The D gene is left open where the match is weak. Some rows have no size entry. The others give once, few or many, or a class for an expanded clone.

v_gene	abundance	j_gene	len	d_gene	CDR3aa	CDR3nt
TRBV6-6	.	TRBJ1-3	12	.	CASSYGGNTIYF	TGTGCCAGCAGTTACGGGGGAAACACCATATATTTT
TRBV7-7	.	TRBJ2-5	14	.	CASSLSGVQETQYF	TGTGCTAGCAGCTTATCCGGGGTTCAAGAGACCCAGTACTTC
TRBV7-6	.	TRBJ2-2	16	.	CASSSLPTGNTGELFF	TGTGCCAGCAGCTCACTACCGACAGGGAACACCGGGGAGCTGTTTTTT
TRBV7-9	.	TRBJ1-5	13	.	CASSLLDEQPQHF	TGTGCCAGCAGCTTACTGGATGAACAGCCCCAGCATTTT
TRBV4-3	once	TRBJ2-3	15	.	CASSQSGLYTDTQYF	TGCGCCAGCAGCCAGTCGGGACTCTACACAGATACGCAGTATTTT
TRBV25-1	once	TRBJ2-7	13	.	CASSAPAVQAQYF	TGTGCCAGCAGTGCCCCGGCGGTCCAGGCGCAGTACTTC
TRBV28	.	TRBJ2-1	16	TRBD2	CASSPSPTAGDNEQFF	TGTGCCAGCAGTCCATCGCCAACAGCGGGAGACAATGAGCAGTTCTTC
TRBV6-1	.	TRBJ2-7	14	TRBD2	CASSGDYNSNEQYF	TGTGCCAGCAGTGGGGACTACAACTCGAACGAGCAGTACTTC
TRBV14	.	TRBJ1-2	11	TRBD1	CASGQGYGYTF	TGTGCCAGTGGACAGGGGTATGGCTACACCTTC
TRBV2	.	TRBJ2-1	14	.	CASWRLGANNEQFF	TGTGCCAGCTGGCGGCTAGGGGCTAACAATGAGCAGTTCTTC
TRBV20-1	once	TRBJ1-2	11	TRBD1	CSASTGESYTF	TGCAGTGCTTCGACAGGGGAAAGCTACACCTTC
TRBV6-6	once	TRBJ2-2	15	.	CASGRRDGGTGELFF	TGTGCCAGCGGACGCCGGGACGGCGGCACCGGGGAGCTGTTTTTT
TRBV5-1	.	TRBJ2-2	16	TRBD1	CASSLNRGVDTGELFF	TGCGCCAGCAGCTTGAACAGGGGCGTCGACACCGGGGAGCTGTTTTTT
TRBV25-1	.	TRBJ2-1	17	TRBD2	CASSERGSGRIYNEQFF	TGTGCCAGCAGTGAACGCGGTAGCGGGAGAATCTACAATGAGCAGTTCTTC
TRBV19	.	TRBJ2-1	14	.	CASSIGRGGNEQFF	TGTGCCAGTAGTATAGGTAGGGGAGGCAATGAGCAGTTCTTC
TRBV7-2	.	TRBJ2-2	13	.	CASSLATTGELFF	TGTGCCAGCAGCTTAGCAACTACCGGGGAGCTGTTTTTT
TRBV9	once	TRBJ2-1	15	.	CASSVGGTGWGEQFF	TGTGCCAGCAGCGTAGGGGGTACAGGTTGGGGTGAGCAGTTCTTC
TRBV7-6	.	TRBJ2-1	13	.	CASSLRMYNEQFF	TGTGCCAGCAGCTTAAGGATGTACAATGAGCAGTTCTTC
TRBV28	.	TRBJ1-1	13	.	CASSPTRDTEAFF	TGTGCCAGCAGTCCCACACGAGACACTGAAGCTTTCTTT
TRBV5-1	.	TRBJ2-3	16	TRBD2	CASSPGLAGTVDTQYF	TGCGCCAGCAGCCCAGGACTAGCGGGGACGGTAGATACGCAGTATTTT
TRBV29-1	.	TRBJ1-2	14	.	CSVGRDTSFYGYTF	TGCAGCGTTGGACGGGACACCTCGTTCTATGGCTACACCTTC
TRBV7-2	.	TRBJ2-7	14	.	CASSRRLRPYEQYF	TGTGCCAGCAGCCGTAGACTTCGGCCCTACGAGCAGTACTTC
TRBV18	.	TRBJ2-3	12	.	CASSLRTDTQYF	TGTGCCAGCTCACTGCGCACAGATACGCAGTATTTT
TRBV11-2	.	TRBJ1-1	14	.	CASSFTGGFAEAFF	TGTGCCAGCAGCTTTACCGGGGGCTTTGCTGAAGCTTTCTTT
TRBV9	few	TRBJ2-5	17	.	CASSVGSGSLDQETQYF	TGTGCCAGCAGCGTAGGATCGGGTAGCTTAGACCAAGAGACCCAGTACTTC
TRBV28	.	TRBJ2-1	13	.	CASRERGDNEQFF	TGTGCCAGCAGGGAAAGGGGAGACAATGAGCAGTTCTTC
TRBV19	.	TRBJ2-5	14	.	CASSTPISTETQYF	TGTGCCAGTAGTACACCAATTTCAACGGAGACCCAGTACTTC
TRBV18	few	TRBJ1-5	13	.	CASSPGINQPQHF	TGTGCCAGCTCACCAGGGATCAATCAGCCCCAGCATTTT
TRBV4-3	.	TRBJ2-1	12	.	CASRGTGSEQFF	TGCGCCAGCAGGGGGACGGGGAGTGAGCAGTTCTTC
TRBV7-3	.	TRBJ2-3	16	TRBD2	CASSLAIAGGEDTQYF	TGTGCCAGCAGCTTAGCCATAGCGGGAGGGGAAGATACGCAGTATTTT
TRBV4-1	.	TRBJ2-1	15	TRBD2	CASSLGLAGTNEQFF	TGCGCCAGCAGCCTTGGACTAGCGGGAACCAATGAGCAGTTCTTC
TRBV7-9	.	TRBJ1-5	18	TRBD1	CASSLGTTGLEGNQPQHF	TGTGCCAGCAGCTTAGGAACGACAGGGTTGGAGGGCAATCAGCCCCAGCATTTT
TRBV19	.	TRBJ1-3	17	.	CASSIDLGLQSGNTIYF	TGTGCCAGTAGTATAGATCTCGGACTTCAATCTGGAAACACCATATATTTT
TRBV29-1	once	TRBJ2-1	15	TRBD1	CSVEDSRDRVDEQFF	TGCAGCGTTGAAGATAGCCGGGACAGGGTAGATGAGCAGTTCTTC